There are a few counts of the clone carrying this T cell receptor (beta chain). These data come from a study of blood T cell repertoires in COVID-19. Study-level information: The United States, Italy and Spain provided the acute and convalescent COVID-19 samples.

Trimming cost V 1 base and J 7 bases, with 7 bases left between them. The germline V gene encodes CDR1 SGHVS and CDR2 FQNEAQ. The CDR3 contains 13 residues. The age range of participants was about 18 to 90 years, with residence in fewer than 25 US areas. Which cohort a participant joined came from the clinical history participants gave. Clones were read by immunoSEQ multiplex PCR, and TCRdb kept only the in-frame ones, dropping some. Here the sample spans just under 250,000 clones, about 89% being singletons. This receptor was obtained from a woman aged 25 to 39 who had recovered from COVID-19. This chain joins TRBV7-8 and TRBJ1-4; D not certain. What was sequenced was PBMCs or T cells enriched from blood (not recorded which). CDR3 DNA: TGTGCCAGCAGCTTAGTGCCCGGTGAAAAACTGTTTTTT. This gives the protein CASSLVPGEKLFF.